The sequence of this TCR beta chain was determined in a study of CD8+ T cells in alopecia areata. Study results and caveats: For lesional scalp, especially alopecia totalis/universalis, clonality was higher than in normal scalp. With patients, TCR sharing proved less clear than in mice, a difference possibly related to HLA. Scalp samples also yield sequences of resident alphabeta T cells from normal skin.

RNA was isolated and reverse transcribed to cDNA, the sequencing template. Profiled with immunoSEQ multiplex PCR; TCRdb holds only in-frame clones, not every one. The sample includes about 2,600 clones, about two thirds of them seen just once. Details on this clone: Antigen: not known.

CDR3 length: 16 amino acids. Per the germline V gene, CDR1 is SNHLY and CDR2 is FYNNEI. Trimming removed 4 bases from V and 0 bases from J; junction bases left unmatched: 3. The rearrangement links TRBV2 to TRBJ2-6; 7 positions agree with TRBD1. The sequenced sample was skin. This clonotype originated in a human donor in good health. CDR3 protein: CASSVRTGSGANVLTF. The CDR3 DNA reads TGTGCCAGCAGTGTTAGGACAGGCTCTGGGGCCAACGTCCTGACTTTC. Based on the CDR3 plus reference TRBV2 and TRBJ2-6, the full variable domain is EPEVTQTPSHQVTQMGQEVILRCVPISNHLYFYWYRQILGQKVEFLVSFYNNEISEKSEIFDDQFSVERPDGSNFTLKIRSTKLEDSAMYFCASSVRTGSGANVLTFGAGSRLTVL.